The T cell receptor beta chain described here comes from a study of spatial heterogeneity in lung cancer. Each molecule of TCR cDNA was tagged with one unique molecular identifier. TCRdb re-analysed the 5' RACE reads in MiXCR, keeping a single row per CDR3 protein. The sample gives roughly 5,700 distinct CDR3 sequences, around 7% of which show up once; around 27% is in the top ten. The germline V and J ends were trimmed by 0 bases and 5 bases, with 8 bases remaining between them. The CDR3 is made up of 14 amino acids. Germline V CDR1 and CDR2: MNHNS, SASEGT. General study points: In tumors, expanded intratumoral alpha and beta TCR counts tracked mutation counts.

A few counts support this clonotype. Its specificity is unknown. Time point described: sample taken at primary tumor resection. The chain recombines TRBV6-1 with TRBJ1-5, with a possible D match to TRBD1 (5 bases). This material consisted of lung tumor tissue, taken at surgery. This clonotype originated in a female donor with early-stage non-small cell lung cancer. In DNA, the CDR3 is TGTGCCAGCAGTGAAGCCAGGGAACATCAGCCCCAGCATTTT. Its translation is CASSEAREHQPQHF.